The entry below describes one T cell receptor (beta chain). This clonotype was seen just once. No antigen is known for it. Base qualities are not provided; no much larger clone lies one nucleotide away. CDR1 and CDR2 are read off the germline V gene as SQVTM and ANQGSEA. The CDR3 has 13 amino acids, counting the end cysteine and phenylalanine. Only CDR3 DNA is held: 39 bases, read in frame from base 1. Library preparation employed 5' RACE. This sample was sequenced with an Illumina HiSeq 2500. The second PCR ran for roughly 7 to 11 cycles and used a J-beta primer mix along with a sample-barcoded 5' primer. A unique molecular identifier was introduced onto each TCR beta cDNA molecule by a template-switch 5' adaptor carrying 12 random nucleotides. Each sample yielded at least 2.5 million CDR3-containing paired-end reads. First-strand cDNA was synthesized from all RNA with the Mint cDNA synthesis kit, primed by a TRBC-specific oligonucleotide. Following uracil-DNA glycosylase treatment, all cDNA underwent a first 18-cycle PCR with the universal primers M1SS and BC2_uni_R. The source study handled its data this way. For normalization, 1 million high-quality reads, each with a distinct molecular identifier, were randomly selected from each sample. Instead of being binned into consensus sequences, reads with shared molecular identifiers were discarded. CDR3 identification, clonotype clustering and error correction used MiTCR with a Q25 quality threshold and the strictest error-elimination algorithm. A nonparametric unseen species model with Euler transformation was used to estimate lower-bound total TCR beta diversity. In-frame beta chains were kept once TCRdb had trimmed the public reads at Q25 with fastp and called clones with MiXCR. Each entry is one CDR3 protein sequence, shown with its most common DNA and genes. TCRdb, not the original authors, processed these V and J calls. The sample yields around 970,000 distinct CDR3 sequences; 45% to 60% were counted once. About 21% of the sample is taken by the ten largest.

The source of the sample is a study of blood T cells in healthy people across ages (dated by TCRdb to 2014 to 2015). About the investigation overall: In model experiments, roughly one uniquely barcoded TCR beta cDNA molecule per two T cells was captured by template switching. The donors were divided into four age groups: young (average about 16 years), middle-aged (approximately 41), aged (about 56) and long-lived (around 80). For two donors (one aged 18 to 30 and one aged 80 or older), the study analyzed two additional independent replicas of 1 million unique cDNA reads from the same blood draw. To track age-related changes in TCR beta repertoire diversity, the study relied on deep sequencing normalized with unique cDNA molecular identifiers. Donors of different ages were randomly distributed across sequencing lanes to avoid experimental bias. The full study reports these points: Because the CMV infection status of the donors was unknown, age-related changes in expanded clonotypes may potentially have been confounded. Compared with the aged group, the long-lived group had more naive CD4+ T cells, fewer expanded clones and increased TCR diversity, suggesting age selection. Estimates of total diversity based on one million sequenced T cells were considered lower bounds and underestimates. Observed TCR beta diversity per million T cells fell roughly linearly with age, and a significant reduction was already apparent by age roughly 40. The percentage of naive T cells measured by flow cytometry correlated strongly with observed TCR beta diversity. Conclusive comparison of naive and antigen-experienced compartments was prevented by the profiling of bulk unsorted PBMCs.

Systemically healthy Caucasian individuals from Russia, around 39 in total and aged about 6 to 100 years, were included as donors. Each donor gave about 11 milliliters of peripheral blood, drawn into EDTA-treated Vacutainer tubes. PBMCs were isolated by Ficoll-Paque density-gradient centrifugation, with at least 6 million obtained per sample. Trizol reagent was used to extract total RNA from the PBMCs, yielding at least 6 micrograms per sample. The percentages of naive CD45RAhigh/CD27high T cells were determined by flow cytometry on a PBMC aliquot from every donor. The chain uses TRBV29-1 and TRBJ2-1; the D gene is possibly TRBD1, with 5 bases matching. The end of the DNA is better explained by TRBJ2-7, so the J call may be wrong. Sequencing was done on a sample of blood. The receptor was derived from a woman in her sixties in good health. The nucleotide sequence is TGCAGCGTTGAAGCAGGGCATTACAATGAGCAGTACTTC. It translates as CSVEAGHYNEQYF.